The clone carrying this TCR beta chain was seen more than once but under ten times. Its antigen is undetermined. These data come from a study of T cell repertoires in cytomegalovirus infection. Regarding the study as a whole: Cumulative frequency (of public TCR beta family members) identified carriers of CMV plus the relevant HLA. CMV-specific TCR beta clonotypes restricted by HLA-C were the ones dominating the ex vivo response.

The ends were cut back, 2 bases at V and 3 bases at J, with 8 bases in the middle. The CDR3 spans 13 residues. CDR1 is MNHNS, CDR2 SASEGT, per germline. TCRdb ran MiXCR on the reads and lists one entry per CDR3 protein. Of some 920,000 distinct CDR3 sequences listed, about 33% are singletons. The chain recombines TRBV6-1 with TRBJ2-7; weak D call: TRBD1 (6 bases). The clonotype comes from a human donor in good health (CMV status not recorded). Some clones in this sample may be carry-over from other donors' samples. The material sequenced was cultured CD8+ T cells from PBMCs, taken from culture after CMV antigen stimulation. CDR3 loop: CASSESGDYEQYV. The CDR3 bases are TGTGCCAGCAGTGAATCAGGGGACTACGAGCAGTACGTC.